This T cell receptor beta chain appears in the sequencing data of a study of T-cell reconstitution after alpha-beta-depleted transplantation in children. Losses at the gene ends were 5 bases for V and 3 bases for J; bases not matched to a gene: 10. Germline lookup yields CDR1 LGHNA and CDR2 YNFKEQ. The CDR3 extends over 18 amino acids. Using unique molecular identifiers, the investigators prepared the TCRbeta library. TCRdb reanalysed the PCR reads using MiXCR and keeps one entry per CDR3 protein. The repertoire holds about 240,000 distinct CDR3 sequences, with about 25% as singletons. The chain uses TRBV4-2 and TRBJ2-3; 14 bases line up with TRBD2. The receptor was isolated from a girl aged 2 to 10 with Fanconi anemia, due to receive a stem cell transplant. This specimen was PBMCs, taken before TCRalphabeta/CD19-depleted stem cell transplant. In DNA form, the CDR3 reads TGTGCCAGCAGCGGCACCGGGACTAGCGGGAGAGGGACAGATACGCAGTATTTT. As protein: CASSGTGTSGRGTDTQYF.